This record looks at one TCR beta chain sequence and its context. Produced via immunoSEQ multiplex PCR; TCRdb's table is partial and in-frame only. Counted here are tens of thousands of clones, 92% occurring once; the ten biggest clones make up more than 0.7%. The data were obtained in a study of ipilimumab plus nivolumab after autologous stem cell transplantation. In the study overall: Typical patient got four to six ipilimumab doses and roughly 8 nivolumab doses (median). The myeloma group: high-risk transplant-naive, or relapse within 3 years after first autologous transplant.

J lost 7 bases, V lost 0 bases, and 4 bases had no gene match. Germline V lookup: CDR1 SGHTA, CDR2 FQGNSA. CDR3 length equals 14 residues. The sample in question was PBMCs, obtained in a trial of ipilimumab plus nivolumab as post-transplant consolidation. This TCR derives from a male donor with multiple myeloma. The V and J genes are TRBV7-2 and TRBJ1-1; 8 nucleotides line up with TRBD1. The DNA of the CDR3 is TGTGCCAGCAGCTTAGCGCCAGGGGGCAGTGAAGCTTTCTTT. Translation gives CASSLAPGGSEAFF.